These 19 T cell receptor beta chains share one sample of origin, sequenced in a study of blood T cell repertoires in COVID-19. Sequencing was performed with immunoSEQ multiplex PCR; in TCRdb, only in-frame clones are kept and a portion is missing. The sample carries fewer than 500,000 clones, 70% to 90% recorded once. Sequences were obtained from PBMCs or T cells enriched from blood (not recorded which). These TCRs come from a man in his thirties or forties who had recovered from COVID-19.

This clone was observed a few times. Written as DNA, the CDR3 is TGTGCCAGCAGCTTGGGAGGTGACGGCCCACTGTTTTTT. Translating gives CASSLGGDGPLFF. The chain combines TRBV5-4 with TRBJ1-4, with D unresolved. V was trimmed by 0 bases and J by 13 bases, leaving 13 bases between them. The germline V gene has CDR1 SGHNT and CDR2 YYREEE (reference sequence). The CDR3 covers 13 residues.

V usage is TRBV27 and J usage is TRBJ1-2; D gene unclear. The CDR3 runs to 13 residues. V was trimmed by 8 bases and J by 0 bases, leaving 10 bases between them. Germline lookup yields CDR1 MNHEY and CDR2 SMNVEV (reference sequence). The CDR3 here is CASGTASNYGYTF. For the CDR3, the DNA is TGTGCCAGCGGTACAGCCTCTAACTATGGCTACACCTTC.

This rearrangement joins TRBV18 to TRBJ1-2; unclear D gene. Germline V gives CDR1 KGHSH, CDR2 LQKENI. V lost 0 bases and J 4 bases, leaving 12 bases between the germline ends. The CDR3 length is 15 residues. This chain's CDR3 is CASSPPSELLYGYTF. The CDR3 DNA sequence: TGTGCCAGCTCACCACCATCGGAACTACTCTATGGCTACACCTTC.

This clone appeared a single time. V usage is TRBV29-1 and J usage is TRBJ2-2; 8 nucleotides agree with TRBD1. CDR1 and CDR2 from the germline V gene are SQVTM and ANQGSEA. This CDR3 has 16 residues. V trimming: 1 base; J trimming: 1 base; junction bases outside the gene matches: 5. CDR3 coding DNA: TGCAGCGTTGAAGTGTTCGGACAGGGGAACACCGGGGAGCTGTTTTTT. This sequence encodes CSVEVFGQGNTGELFF.

The chain combines TRBV19 with TRBJ2-3, with 11 bases identical to TRBD2. The germline V gene encodes CDR1 LNHDA and CDR2 SQIVND (reference sequence). V lost 1 base, J lost 2 bases, and 5 bases stayed unmatched. CDR3 length: 17 amino acids. This CDR3 is CASSIASGGSLTDTQYF. The CDR3 DNA follows: TGTGCCAGTAGTATAGCTAGCGGGGGGTCACTCACAGATACGCAGTATTTT.

This sequence joins TRBV5-1 and TRBJ1-1, with D hard to call. CDR3 size: 11 residues. V lost 4 bases and J 5 bases, leaving 6 bases between the germline ends. The V gene's germline CDR1 is SGHRS and CDR2 YFSETQ. CDR3: CASSGGTEAFF. DNA for the CDR3: TGCGCCAGCAGCGGAGGGACTGAAGCTTTCTTT.

This clone has only a few counts. The chain carries TRBV14 and TRBJ1-6; D is perhaps TRBD1 (6 bases). With 1 base removed from V and 10 bases from J, the gap between germline ends came to 14 bases. The CDR3 is 15 amino acids. Per the germline V gene, CDR1 is SGHDN and CDR2 is FVKESK. The CDR3 region is CASSQVMGTRSPLHF. The CDR3 bases are TGTGCCAGCAGCCAAGTCATGGGGACACGATCACCCCTCCACTTT.

This clone was picked up a small number of times. J is TRBJ2-7 and V is TRBV12-5; TRBD2 agrees at 7 bases. Germline-derived CDR1 and CDR2 are LGHNT and FRNRAP. Trimming cost V 2 bases and J 4 bases; bases outside gene matches: 8. This CDR3 region has 15 residues. Here the CDR3 reads CASGLSSGPLYEQYF. The CDR3 nucleotides are TGTGCTAGTGGTTTGTCTAGCGGACCCCTGTACGAGCAGTACTTC. Looking up the rest from reference TRBV12-5 and TRBJ2-7 gives the full variable domain: DARVTQTPRHKVTEMGQEVTMRCQPILGHNTVFWYRQTMMQGLELLAYFRNRAPLDDSGMPKDRFSAEMPDATLATLKIQPSEPRDSAVYFCASGLSSGPLYEQYFGPGTRLTVT.

The chain is built from TRBV3-1 (or the pseudogene TRBV3-2) and TRBJ2-1, with D possibly being TRBD2 (7 bases). The ends were cut back, 3 bases at V and 0 bases at J, with 12 bases in the middle. CDR1 and CDR2 (germline): LGHDT, YNNKEL (reference sequence). This CDR3 spans 16 amino acids. The CDR3 DNA reads TGTGCCAGCAGCCACCGCGGGGGCTACTCCTACAATGAGCAGTTCTTC. Amino acids: CASSHRGGYSYNEQFF.

The chain links TRBV20-1 to TRBJ1-1; D is unresolved. Deletions cut 3 bases from V and 0 bases from J, with 14 bases between. This CDR3 comprises 15 residues. Germline CDR1 is DFQATT and CDR2 is SNEGSKA (reference sequence). The CDR3 is CSASRAVTMNTEAFF. The CDR3, as DNA: TGCAGTGCTAGTCGTGCAGTAACCATGAACACTGAAGCTTTCTTT.

The chain joins TRBV12-3 or TRBV12-4 to TRBJ1-1, with D possibly TRBD1 on 5 matching bases. CDR3 length: 13 amino acids. Trimming pared 6 bases from V and 1 base from J, leaving 9 bases between. CDR3 sequence (DNA): TGTGCCAGCAGAGAACAGGCGAACACTGAAGCTTTCTTT. Residues: CASREQANTEAFF.

This clone was seen once. The chain uses TRBV6-5 and TRBJ1-1; D is unclear. The CDR3 sequence is 12 residues long. The germline gives CDR1 MNHEY, CDR2 SVGAGI. Trimming shortened V by 0 bases and J by 7 bases, and 6 bases separated the two germline ends. DNA of the CDR3: TGTGCCAGCAGTTACTCGGGCCTTGAAGCTTTCTTT. Protein: CASSYSGLEAFF.

The chain couples TRBV4-3 to TRBJ2-7, with D tentatively TRBD1 (6 bases). Germline V CDR1 and CDR2: LGHNA, YSLEER. This CDR3 has 16 residues. V was pared by 0 bases and J by 6 bases, with 18 bases between. The chain's CDR3 is CASSQEGDSRGGEQYF. CDR3 DNA: TGCGCCAGCAGCCAAGAAGGAGATTCCAGGGGTGGCGAGCAGTACTTC.

The chain recombines TRBV5-4 with TRBJ2-2, with D possibly being TRBD2 (7 bases). This CDR3 contains 16 residues. The V and J ends lost 1 base and 4 bases respectively, with 14 bases between them. Per germline, CDR1 SGHNT and CDR2 YYREEE (reference sequence). The CDR3 DNA follows: TGTGCCAGCAGCTTGAGGAGGGGGGGAATCACCGGGGAGCTGTTTTTT. Residues: CASSLRRGGITGELFF.

Remarks on this clone: The identical CDR3 is also encoded by other nucleotide sequences in the sample. The chain joins TRBV30 to TRBJ1-1, with TRBD1 matching over 7 bases. This CDR3 is built from 13 residues. Germline CDR1 reads GTSNPN; CDR2 reads SVGIG (reference sequence). Trimming took 2 bases from V and 2 from J; bases not matched to a gene: 2. CDR3 bases: TGTGCCTGGAGTAGACAGGGAAACACTGAAGCTTTCTTT. It specifies CAWSRQGNTEAFF.

This clone has a single count. V gene TRBV28 combines with J gene TRBJ1-4, with TRBD1 identical over 8 bases. From germline, CDR1 is MDHEN and CDR2 SYDVKM. This CDR3 comprises 15 residues. V shed 1 base and J 8 bases; nucleotides not matched to a gene: 6. In nucleotides, the CDR3 is TGTGCCAGCAGTTTATCAGGCGGGACAGGCGAAAAACTGTTTTTT. Translating gives CASSLSGGTGEKLFF.

V and J are TRBV12-3 or TRBV12-4 and TRBJ2-1; possible D gene TRBD2, 5 bases. The CDR3 length is 13 residues. Trimming shortened V by 5 bases and J by 10 bases, and 15 bases separated the two germline ends. The CDR3 spells CASSLDPASEQFF. CDR3 nucleotide sequence: TGTGCCAGCAGTCTAGACCCGGCTAGCGAGCAGTTCTTC.

The chain employs TRBV9 and TRBJ2-1; 7 bases align to TRBD2. Germline CDR1 and CDR2: SGDLS and YYNGEE. The V and J ends lost 0 bases and 10 bases, in that order; junction bases with no gene match: 13. The CDR3 contains 16 residues. CDR3 amino acids: CASSVAVVGGGAEQFF. CDR3 DNA: TGTGCCAGCAGCGTAGCGGTAGTGGGCGGGGGAGCCGAGCAGTTCTTC.

This clone was counted once. The chain uses TRBV18 and TRBJ1-6; D is uncertain. CDR1 is KGHSH, CDR2 LQKENI, per germline. The CDR3 is 13 amino acids. V gave up 4 bases and J gave up 9 bases, with 10 bases separating them. CDR3 loop: CASSLDEGSPLHF. The CDR3 DNA reads TGTGCCAGCTCACTCGATGAGGGTTCACCCCTCCACTTT.